This T cell receptor (beta chain) emerged from a study of type 1 and type 2 diabetes patients. The germline V gene encodes CDR1 MDHEN and CDR2 SYDVKM. V lost 4 bases and J 0 bases, leaving 12 bases between the germline ends. The CDR3 is made up of 15 amino acids. The PCR template was genomic DNA. The TCR beta CDR3 region was amplified using 30 forward and 13 reverse primers. TCRdb used MiXCR to reprocess the multiplex PCR reads, holding one entry per CDR3 protein. The table has about 290,000 distinct CDR3 sequences, roughly 44% seen once; the top ten hold roughly an eighth. This clonotype came up a few times.

This TCR was sampled from a man in his late teens or twenties with type 2 diabetes. This chain links TRBV28 with TRBJ2-5; D remains unclear. The material sequenced was peripheral blood mononuclear cells (PBMCs). CDR3 in amino acids: CASSSPGLNQETQYF. CDR3 DNA sequence: TGTGCCAGCAGTTCCCCCGGGCTGAACCAAGAGACCCAGTACTTC.